The 28 T cell receptor beta chains given below trace back to one sample, sequenced in a study of shared clonotypes between healthy human individuals. Measured with immunoSEQ multiplex PCR; TCRdb has only the in-frame clones, and not every one. The sample has over a million clones; around 78% are singletons. Sequencing was done on a sample of memory CD4+ T cells from PBMCs. Specified subset: CD45RA-negative fraction. Receptors were obtained from a man between 18 and 35 years old in good health. Some clones in this sample may be carry-over from other donors' samples.

The chain recombines TRBV9 with TRBJ2-7; D may be TRBD1 (6 bases). CDR3 length: 15 residues. With 3 bases removed from V and 1 base from J, the gap between germline ends came to 14 bases. Germline V gene data show CDR1 as SGDLS and CDR2 as YYNGEE. CDR3 residues: CASSAGTGWSYEQYF. DNA for the CDR3: TGTGCCAGCAGCGCAGGCACAGGGTGGTCCTACGAGCAGTACTTC.

Points on this clone: The same CDR3 is also encoded by other DNA sequences in this sample. The CDR3 here is CASSYGNQPQHF. Here the CDR3 DNA reads TGTGCCAGCAGCTACGGGAACCAGCCCCAGCATTTT. The J gene is TRBJ1-5, the V gene TRBV2; D is unclear. Germline V gene lookup returns CDR1 SNHLY and CDR2 FYNNEI. This CDR3 has 12 residues. V lost 6 bases, J lost 7 bases, and 10 bases lay in between.

DNA of the CDR3: TGTGCCAGCGGTGCAGGGGGCGGGGTAGAGACCCAGTACTTC. It is translated as CASGAGGGVETQYF. The chain links TRBV7-8 to TRBJ2-5; 8 bases map to TRBD1. This CDR3 spans 14 amino acids. The V gene's germline CDR1 is SGHVS and CDR2 FQNEAQ. V dropped 8 bases and J dropped 4; count of bases not matched to a gene: 9.

Details on this clone: Since a much larger clone is just one base distant, this may be a read error. The V gene is TRBV7-3, the J gene TRBJ1-2; D not resolved. V lost 5 bases and J 4 bases, leaving 8 bases between the germline ends. CDR3 length equals 12 residues. Germline V gene sequence: CDR1 SGHTA, CDR2 FQGTGA. The CDR3 DNA is TGTGCCAGCAGCCCCCAGGTCTATGGCTACACCTTC. This gives the protein CASSPQVYGYTF.

V gene TRBV14 combines with J gene TRBJ2-3; the D gene is possibly TRBD1 (5 bases). The CDR3 is 16 amino acids. V was cut by 0 bases and J by 4 bases, with 14 bases left in between. The germline gives CDR1 SGHDN, CDR2 FVKESK. The CDR3 region is CASSQDWQGISDTQYF. In nucleotides, the CDR3 is TGTGCCAGCAGCCAAGATTGGCAGGGAATTTCAGATACGCAGTATTTT.

The chain employs TRBV21-1 and TRBJ2-1; the listed D gene, TRBD2, was not tested against the DNA. TRBV21-1 represents a pseudogene. The CDR3 is 17 amino acids. In DNA form, the CDR3 reads TGTGCCAGCGAACTAGCGGGAGGGCCCTCGTCCTACAATGAGCAGTTCTTC. Translated, it gives CASELAGGPSSYNEQFF.

The chain carries TRBV5-1 and TRBJ2-7, with 9 bases fitting TRBD2. Trimming removed 0 bases from V and 3 bases from J; junction bases left unmatched: 7. CDR3 length: 16 amino acids. Germline-derived CDR1 and CDR2 are SGHRS and YFSETQ. The CDR3 protein is CASSLGASGINYEQYF. CDR3 coding DNA: TGCGCCAGCAGCTTGGGGGCTAGCGGGATTAACTACGAGCAGTACTTC.

The chain has TRBV2 and TRBJ2-7, with 7 bases that match TRBD1. The germline V gene encodes CDR1 SNHLY and CDR2 FYNNEI. There are 14 residues in the CDR3. The junction had 9 bases not matched to a gene; V was cut back by 4 bases and J by 6 bases. For the CDR3, the DNA is TGTGCCAGCAGTGTCCGGGACCCAGGGGGCGAGCAGTACTTC. Protein product: CASSVRDPGGEQYF.

The rearrangement uses TRBV28 and TRBJ1-4; TRBD1 aligns across 7 bases. Trimming removed 3 bases from V and 8 bases from J; junction bases left unmatched: 9. This CDR3 comprises 15 residues. In germline, CDR1 is MDHEN, CDR2 SYDVKM. In DNA form, the CDR3 reads TGTGCCAGCAGTTTGACAGAGACAGGGAGGGAAAAACTGTTTTTT. Protein: CASSLTETGREKLFF.

This clone was detected once. The chain recombines TRBV14 with TRBJ1-2; D is possibly TRBD1 (5 bases). CDR1 and CDR2 from the germline V gene are SGHDN and FVKESK. With 5 bases removed from V and 1 base from J, the gap between germline ends came to 11 bases. The CDR3 loop spans 14 amino acids. CDR3 sequence: CASSWTLDNYGYTF. The CDR3 coding sequence is TGTGCCAGCAGCTGGACACTGGATAACTATGGCTACACCTTC. The variable domain in full, completed from reference TRBV14 and TRBJ1-2, reads EAGVTQFPSHSVIEKGQTVTLRCDPISGHDNLYWYRRVMGKEIKFLLHFVKESKQDESGMPNNRFLAERTGGTYSTLKVQPAELEDSGVYFCASSWTLDNYGYTFGSGTRLTVV.

The rearrangement uses TRBV5-1 and TRBJ1-4, with D perhaps TRBD1 (6 bases). This CDR3 is built from 13 residues. Per the germline V gene, CDR1 is SGHRS and CDR2 is YFSETQ. V was cut by 3 bases and J by 5 bases, with 8 bases left in between. CDR3 region: CASSWGPNEKLFF. CDR3 in DNA: TGCGCCAGCAGCTGGGGGCCAAATGAAAAACTGTTTTTT.

For this clone: Given a much more abundant clone one base away, this may be a read error. Other DNA sequences in the sample encode the same CDR3. The V call is TRBV18, the J call TRBJ1-5; D is unresolved. Trimming took 2 bases from V and 0 from J, leaving 5 bases between them. CDR1 KGHSH and CDR2 LQKENI come from the germline V gene. The CDR3 loop spans 14 amino acids. The CDR3 nucleotides are TGTGCCAGCTCACCAGGTAATAGCAATCAGCCCCAGCATTTT. It specifies CASSPGNSNQPQHF.

V and J are TRBV9 and TRBJ2-1; D gene uncertain. V was clipped by 0 bases and J by 9 bases, with 4 bases between them. Germline CDR1 is SGDLS and CDR2 is YYNGEE. This CDR3 has 11 amino acids. CDR3 region: CASSVESEQFF. CDR3 DNA: TGTGCCAGCAGCGTAGAAAGTGAGCAGTTCTTC.

The V call is TRBV19, the J call TRBJ1-1, with D possibly being TRBD1 (5 bases). The germline CDR1 and CDR2 sequences are LNHDA and SQIVND (reference sequence). The CDR3 has 16 residues. Trimming stripped 3 bases from V and 2 bases from J, with 16 bases between. CDR3 region: CASSMVTGQGNTEAFF. The CDR3 nucleotides read TGTGCCAGTAGTATGGTTACCGGCCAGGGTAACACTGAAGCTTTCTTT.

The rearrangement links TRBV11-3 to TRBJ2-2, with unresolved D. Trimming left V 3 bases short and J 6 bases short, with 8 bases between. Germline assignment: CDR1 SGHNT and CDR2 YENEEA. This CDR3 has 13 amino acids. This CDR3 reads CASSFTKAGELFF. The CDR3 coding sequence is TGTGCCAGCAGCTTCACCAAAGCCGGGGAGCTGTTTTTT. Using reference TRBV11-3 and TRBJ2-2 for the parts outside the CDR3, the full variable domain is EAGVVQSPRYKIIEKKQPVAFWCNPISGHNTLYWYLQNLGQGPELLIRYENEEAVDDSQLPKDRFSAERLKGVDSTLKIQPAELGDSAVYLCASSFTKAGELFFGEGSRLTVL.

This sequence joins TRBV14 and TRBJ1-3; weak D call: TRBD1 (6 bases). Germline V gives CDR1 SGHDN, CDR2 FVKESK. The V end lost 1 base, the J end lost 11 bases, and 9 bases lay between the germline ends. This CDR3 is 12 amino acids long. CDR3 nucleotides: TGTGCCAGCAGCCAAGGCAGGGGTGCCATATATTTT. Its translation is CASSQGRGAIYF.

This chain uses TRBV10-2 with TRBJ2-1; D possibly corresponds to TRBD2 (5 bases). The CDR3 is made up of 14 amino acids. V was trimmed by 6 bases and J by 5 bases, leaving 14 bases between them. Looked up from germline, CDR1 is WSHSY and CDR2 is SAAADI. The CDR3 reads CASRETLLDNEQFF. CDR3 DNA: TGCGCCAGCAGGGAAACGCTACTAGACAATGAGCAGTTCTTC.

This chain uses TRBV14 with TRBJ1-4; 7 nucleotides match TRBD1. The germline gives CDR1 SGHDN, CDR2 FVKESK. The V gene end was trimmed by 1 base and the J gene end by 4 bases; junction bases not matched to a gene: 3. The CDR3 sequence is 15 residues long. The CDR3 nucleotides are TGTGCCAGCAGCCAAGCGACAGGGAATAATGAAAAACTGTTTTTT. The encoded protein is CASSQATGNNEKLFF.

This chain links TRBV7-8 with TRBJ2-6; either TRBD1 or TRBD2 may supply D (5 bases each). This CDR3 region has 16 residues. V was cut by 2 bases and J by 4 bases, with 12 bases left in between. Germline V lookup: CDR1 SGHVS, CDR2 FQNEAQ. Written as DNA, the CDR3 is TGTGCCAGCAGCTTACCCCCAGGGACCGGGGCCAACGTCCTGACTTTC. Residues: CASSLPPGTGANVLTF.

V usage is TRBV5-1 and J usage is TRBJ2-2; D perhaps matches TRBD1 (5 bases). V lost 1 base, J lost 4 bases, and 8 bases lay in between. This CDR3 region has 14 residues. CDR1 is SGHRS, CDR2 YFSETQ, per germline. The CDR3 nucleotides are TGCGCCAGCAGCTTGAGTGGGGCCACCGGGGAGCTGTTTTTT. Encoded protein: CASSLSGATGELFF.

This clone was detected many times. The chain couples TRBV29-1 to TRBJ1-6; the D gene is possibly TRBD1 (5 bases). Trimming removed 4 bases from V and 8 bases from J, with 12 bases in between. Per germline, CDR1 SQVTM and CDR2 ANQGSEA. The length of the CDR3 is 13 residues. This CDR3 reads CSVGGGDDSPLHF. The CDR3 DNA follows: TGCAGCGTTGGCGGGGGGGACGATTCACCCCTCCACTTT.

The chain links TRBV28 to TRBJ1-2; D is ambiguous. Between the trimmed V and J ends, which lost 10 bases and 0 bases, there was a span of 6 bases. The CDR3 has 11 residues. Germline CDR1 reads MDHEN; CDR2 reads SYDVKM. The CDR3 coding sequence is TGTGCCACAAGTACTAACTATGGCTACACCTTC. Translating it yields CATSTNYGYTF.

This clone was seen a few times. The chain has TRBV5-6 and TRBJ2-2, with a tentative D call TRBD2 (6 bases). Germline values: CDR1 SGHDT, CDR2 YYEEEE. This CDR3 spans 14 amino acids. V gave up 7 bases and J gave up 0 bases, with 10 bases separating them. The CDR3 DNA is TGTGCCAGCTCCGGGGGACCGAACACCGGGGAGCTGTTTTTT. Its protein is CASSGGPNTGELFF. Full variable domain (outside the CDR3, taken from reference TRBV5-6 and TRBJ2-2): DAGVTQSPTHLIKTRGQQVTLRCSPKSGHDTVSWYQQALGQGPQFIFQYYEEEERQRGNFPDRFSGHQFPNYSSELNVNALLLGDSALYLCASSGGPNTGELFFGEGSRLTVL.

This sequence joins TRBV5-1 and TRBJ2-2, with TRBD1 identical over 7 bases. The germline CDR1 and CDR2 sequences are SGHRS and YFSETQ. V shed 0 bases, J shed 0 bases, and the junction held 2 bases outside the gene matches. The CDR3 covers 16 residues. The CDR3 nucleotides are TGCGCCAGCAGCTTGGTGCAGGGGGCGAACACCGGGGAGCTGTTTTTT. It codes for CASSLVQGANTGELFF.

The chain couples TRBV4-1 to TRBJ1-2, with 7 bases matching TRBD1. The CDR3 is made up of 15 amino acids. J was trimmed by 2 bases and V by 1 base; bases with no gene match: 4. Germline loops: CDR1 MGHRA, CDR2 YSYEKL. CDR3 in DNA: TGCGCCAGCAGCCAAGGGCAGGGGGACAACTATGGCTACACCTTC. Amino acid sequence: CASSQGQGDNYGYTF.

The CDR3 loop reads CASSKGGQGLRPQHF. The CDR3 nucleotides read TGTGCCAGTAGTAAAGGCGGACAGGGCCTACGGCCCCAGCATTTT. The chain is built from TRBV19 and TRBJ1-5, with 8 bases lining up with TRBD1. With V trimmed by 4 bases and J by 9 bases, 11 bases remained unmatched. Germline-derived CDR1 and CDR2 are LNHDA and SQIVND (reference sequence). The CDR3 is made up of 15 amino acids.

The V gene is TRBV7-6, the J gene TRBJ2-3; D is ambiguous. CDR1 and CDR2 from the germline V gene are SGHVS and FNYEAQ. Trimming cost V 0 bases and J 11 bases, with 12 bases left between them. This CDR3 is 13 amino acids long. CDR3 nucleotide sequence: TGTGCCAGCAGCTTAGCGGAAGGGTCCGAGCAGTATTTT. Amino acid sequence: CASSLAEGSEQYF.

The V and J genes are TRBV7-3 and TRBJ2-7, with TRBD2 matching 9 bases. Trimming at V came to 4 bases and at J to 6 bases, leaving 10 bases not matched to a gene. Looked up from germline, CDR1 is SGHTA and CDR2 is FQGTGA. The CDR3 contains 15 residues. CDR3 protein: CASSSQGSGRAEQYF. CDR3 bases: TGTGCCAGCAGCTCTCAGGGTAGCGGGAGAGCCGAGCAGTACTTC.